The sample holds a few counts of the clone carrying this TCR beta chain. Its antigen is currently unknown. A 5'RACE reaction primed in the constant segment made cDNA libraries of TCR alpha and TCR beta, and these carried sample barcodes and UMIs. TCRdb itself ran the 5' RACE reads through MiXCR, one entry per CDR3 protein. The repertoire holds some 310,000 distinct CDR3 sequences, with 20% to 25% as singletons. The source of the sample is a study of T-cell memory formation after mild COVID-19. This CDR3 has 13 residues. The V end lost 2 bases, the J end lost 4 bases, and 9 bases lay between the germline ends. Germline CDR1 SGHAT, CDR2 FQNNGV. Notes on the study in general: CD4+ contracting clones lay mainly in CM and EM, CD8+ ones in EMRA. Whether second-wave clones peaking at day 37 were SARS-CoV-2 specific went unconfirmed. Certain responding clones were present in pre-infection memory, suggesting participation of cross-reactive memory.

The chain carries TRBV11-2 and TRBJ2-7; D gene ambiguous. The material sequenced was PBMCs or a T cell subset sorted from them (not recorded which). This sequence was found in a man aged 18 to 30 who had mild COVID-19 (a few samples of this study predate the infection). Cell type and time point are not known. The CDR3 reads CASSLTPLYEQYF. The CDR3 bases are TGTGCCAGCAGCTTAACGCCCTTATACGAGCAGTACTTC.